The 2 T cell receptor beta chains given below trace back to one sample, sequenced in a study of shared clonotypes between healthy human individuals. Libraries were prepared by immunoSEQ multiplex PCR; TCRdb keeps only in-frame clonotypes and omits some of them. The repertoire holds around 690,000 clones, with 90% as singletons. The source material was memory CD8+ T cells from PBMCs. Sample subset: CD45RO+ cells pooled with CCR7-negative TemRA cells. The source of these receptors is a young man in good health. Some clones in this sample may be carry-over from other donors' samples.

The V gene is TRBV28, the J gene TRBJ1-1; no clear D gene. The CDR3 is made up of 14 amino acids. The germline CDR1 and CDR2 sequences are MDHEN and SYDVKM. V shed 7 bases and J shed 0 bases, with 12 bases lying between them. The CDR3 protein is CASTPWAMNTEAFF. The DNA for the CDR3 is TGTGCCAGCACCCCTTGGGCAATGAACACTGAAGCTTTCTTT.

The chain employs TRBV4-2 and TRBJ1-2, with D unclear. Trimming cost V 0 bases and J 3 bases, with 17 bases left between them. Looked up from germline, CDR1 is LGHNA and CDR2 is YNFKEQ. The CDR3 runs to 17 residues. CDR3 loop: CASSQDWRLLDDYGYTF. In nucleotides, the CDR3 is TGTGCCAGCAGCCAAGACTGGCGGTTGCTGGACGACTATGGCTACACCTTC.